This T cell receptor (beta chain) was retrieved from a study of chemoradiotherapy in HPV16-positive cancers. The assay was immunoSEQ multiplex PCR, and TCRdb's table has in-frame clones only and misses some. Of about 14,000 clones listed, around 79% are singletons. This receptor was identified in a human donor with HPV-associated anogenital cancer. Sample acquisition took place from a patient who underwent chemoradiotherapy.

The CDR3, as DNA: TGTGCCAGCAGCCCAAGGACAGCAGACTACTATGGCTACACCTTC. It yields the protein CASSPRTADYYGYTF. The chain recombines TRBV5-4 with TRBJ1-2; TRBD1 is a possible D gene (6 bases). The CDR3 runs 15 residues. Germline CDR1 is SGHNT and CDR2 is YYREEE (reference sequence). V was pared by 4 bases and J by 3 bases, with 16 bases between.